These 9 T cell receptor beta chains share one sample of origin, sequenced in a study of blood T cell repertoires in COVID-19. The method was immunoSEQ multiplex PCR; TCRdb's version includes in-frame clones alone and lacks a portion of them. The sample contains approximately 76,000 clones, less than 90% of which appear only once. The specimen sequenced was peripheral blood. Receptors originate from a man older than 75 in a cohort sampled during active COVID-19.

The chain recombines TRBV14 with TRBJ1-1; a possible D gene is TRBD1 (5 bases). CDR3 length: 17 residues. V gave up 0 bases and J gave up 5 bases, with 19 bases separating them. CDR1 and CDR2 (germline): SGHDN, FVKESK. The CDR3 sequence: CASSQDLQLGGSTEAFF. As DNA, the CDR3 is TGTGCCAGCAGCCAAGACTTGCAACTGGGGGGAAGTACTGAAGCTTTCTTT.

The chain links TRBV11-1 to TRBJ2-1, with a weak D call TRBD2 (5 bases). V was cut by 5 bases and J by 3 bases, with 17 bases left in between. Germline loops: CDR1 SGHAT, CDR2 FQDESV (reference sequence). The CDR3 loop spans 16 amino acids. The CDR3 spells CASSTGNPGDYNEQFF. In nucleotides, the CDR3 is TGTGCCAGCAGCACCGGGAATCCCGGTGACTACAATGAGCAGTTCTTC.

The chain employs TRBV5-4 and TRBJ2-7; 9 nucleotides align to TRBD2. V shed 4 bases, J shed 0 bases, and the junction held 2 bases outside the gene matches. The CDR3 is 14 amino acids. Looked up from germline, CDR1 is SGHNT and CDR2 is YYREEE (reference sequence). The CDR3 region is CASSLAGSSYEQYF. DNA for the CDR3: TGTGCCAGCAGCCTAGCGGGAAGCTCCTACGAGCAGTACTTC.

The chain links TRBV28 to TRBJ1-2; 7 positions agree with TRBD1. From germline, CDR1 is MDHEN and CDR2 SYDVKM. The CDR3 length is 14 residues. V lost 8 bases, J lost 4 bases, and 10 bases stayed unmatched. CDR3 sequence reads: CASRTNRDSYGYTF. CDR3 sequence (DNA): TGTGCCAGCCGTACGAATAGGGACAGCTATGGCTACACCTTC.

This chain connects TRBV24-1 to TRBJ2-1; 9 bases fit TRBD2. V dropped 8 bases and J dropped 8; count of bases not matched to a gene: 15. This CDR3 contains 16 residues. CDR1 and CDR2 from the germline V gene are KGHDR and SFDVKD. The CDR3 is CATISSPRGGGDEQFF. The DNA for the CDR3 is TGTGCCACCATTTCTTCCCCGCGGGGGGGCGGGGATGAGCAGTTCTTC.

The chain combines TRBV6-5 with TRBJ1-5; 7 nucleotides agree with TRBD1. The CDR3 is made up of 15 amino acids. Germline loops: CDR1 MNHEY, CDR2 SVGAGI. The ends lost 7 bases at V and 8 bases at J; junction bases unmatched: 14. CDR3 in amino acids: CASIGLGQVREPQHF. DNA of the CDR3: TGTGCCAGCATTGGGTTAGGACAGGTTCGTGAGCCCCAGCATTTT.

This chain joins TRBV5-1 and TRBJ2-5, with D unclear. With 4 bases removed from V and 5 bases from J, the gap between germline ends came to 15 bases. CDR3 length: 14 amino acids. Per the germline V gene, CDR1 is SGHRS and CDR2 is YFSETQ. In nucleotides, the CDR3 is TGCGCCAGCAGCCCAGAGGTTGGTTCGGAGACCCAGTACTTC. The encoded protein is CASSPEVGSETQYF.

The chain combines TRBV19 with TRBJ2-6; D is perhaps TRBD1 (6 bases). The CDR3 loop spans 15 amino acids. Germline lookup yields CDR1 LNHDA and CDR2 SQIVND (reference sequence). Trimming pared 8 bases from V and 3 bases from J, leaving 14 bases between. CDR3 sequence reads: CASQVRGFGANVLTF. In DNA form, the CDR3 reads TGTGCCAGTCAAGTAAGGGGGTTTGGGGCCAACGTCCTGACTTTC.

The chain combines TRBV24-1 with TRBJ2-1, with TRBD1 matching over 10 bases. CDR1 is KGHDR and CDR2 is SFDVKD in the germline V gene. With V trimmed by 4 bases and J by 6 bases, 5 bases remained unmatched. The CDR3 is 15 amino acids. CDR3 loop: CATSDSRTGGNEQFF. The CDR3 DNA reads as TGTGCCACCAGTGACAGTCGGACAGGGGGCAATGAGCAGTTCTTC.